This TCR beta chain emerged from a study of OX40 agonist ivuxolimab in advanced cancers. Across the whole study: Dose-escalation patients were diagnosed with hepatocellular carcinoma, melanoma, renal cell cancer or head and neck cancer.

With autoimmune disease history or systemic immunosuppression, patients were excluded. Turning to this clone: Antigen unknown.

The CDR3 runs 15 residues. Trimming cost V 6 bases and J 0 bases, with 9 bases left between them. CDR1 and CDR2 (germline): SNHLY, FYNNEI. Repertoires were generated with immunoSEQ multiplex PCR, while TCRdb's copy carries only in-frame clones and drops some. This table has 50,000 to 65,000 clones, about 89% appearing once. Overall study findings and caveats: Compared with CD4+, CD8+ T cells on average had more expanded clones. Still undetermined is the antigen specificity of the expanded peripheral T cells.

Source: CD4+ or CD8+ T cells sorted from blood, taken in a trial of the OX40 agonist ivuxolimab. This receptor was taken from an adult with an advanced solid tumor such as melanoma, head and neck, liver or kidney cancer. The chain combines TRBV2 with TRBJ1-6; D not resolved. CDR3 sequence (DNA): TGTGCCAGCAGGACCATACCCTCCTATAATTCACCCCTCCACTTT. Its protein is CASRTIPSYNSPLHF. Full variable domain (outside the CDR3, taken from reference TRBV2 and TRBJ1-6): EPEVTQTPSHQVTQMGQEVILRCVPISNHLYFYWYRQILGQKVEFLVSFYNNEISEKSEIFDDQFSVERPDGSNFTLKIRSTKLEDSAMYFCASRTIPSYNSPLHFGNGTRLTVT.